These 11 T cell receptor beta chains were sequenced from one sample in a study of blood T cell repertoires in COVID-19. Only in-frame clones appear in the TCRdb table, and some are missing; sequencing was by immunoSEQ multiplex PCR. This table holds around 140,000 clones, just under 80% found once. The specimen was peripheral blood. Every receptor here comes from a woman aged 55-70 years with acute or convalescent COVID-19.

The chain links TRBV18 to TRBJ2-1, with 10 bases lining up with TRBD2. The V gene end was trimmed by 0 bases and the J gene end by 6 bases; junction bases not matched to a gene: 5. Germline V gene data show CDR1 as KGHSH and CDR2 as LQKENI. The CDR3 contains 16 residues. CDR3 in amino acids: CASSPPGLAGVNEQFF. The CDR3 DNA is TGTGCCAGCTCACCACCGGGCCTAGCGGGAGTCAATGAGCAGTTCTTC.

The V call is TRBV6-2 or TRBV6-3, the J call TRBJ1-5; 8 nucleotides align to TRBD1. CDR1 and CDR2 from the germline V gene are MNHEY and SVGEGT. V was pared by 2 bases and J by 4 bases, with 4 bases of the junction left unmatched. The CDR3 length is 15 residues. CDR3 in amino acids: CASSYGDRQNQPQHF. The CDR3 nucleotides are TGTGCCAGCAGTTACGGGGACAGGCAAAATCAGCCCCAGCATTTT.

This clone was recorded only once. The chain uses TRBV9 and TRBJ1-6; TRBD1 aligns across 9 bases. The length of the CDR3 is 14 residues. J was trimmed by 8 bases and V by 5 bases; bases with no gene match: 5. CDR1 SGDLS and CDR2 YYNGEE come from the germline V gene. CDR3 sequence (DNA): TGTGCCAGCAGTGGGGGACAGGGCTATTCACCCCTCCACTTT. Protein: CASSGGQGYSPLHF.

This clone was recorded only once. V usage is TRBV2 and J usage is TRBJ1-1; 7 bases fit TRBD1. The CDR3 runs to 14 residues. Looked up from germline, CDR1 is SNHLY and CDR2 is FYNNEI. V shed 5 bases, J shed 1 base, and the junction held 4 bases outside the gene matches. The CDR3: CASSRQGKNTEAFF. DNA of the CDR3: TGTGCCAGCAGTCGACAGGGAAAGAACACTGAAGCTTTCTTT. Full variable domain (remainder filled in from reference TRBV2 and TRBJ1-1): EPEVTQTPSHQVTQMGQEVILRCVPISNHLYFYWYRQILGQKVEFLVSFYNNEISEKSEIFDDQFSVERPDGSNFTLKIRSTKLEDSAMYFCASSRQGKNTEAFFGQGTRLTVV.

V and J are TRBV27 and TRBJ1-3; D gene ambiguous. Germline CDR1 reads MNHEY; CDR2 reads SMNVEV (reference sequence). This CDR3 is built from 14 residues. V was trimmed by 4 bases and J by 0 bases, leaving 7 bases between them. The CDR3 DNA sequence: TGTGCCAGCAGTTCCGTACTCTCTGGAAACACCATATATTTT. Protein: CASSSVLSGNTIYF.

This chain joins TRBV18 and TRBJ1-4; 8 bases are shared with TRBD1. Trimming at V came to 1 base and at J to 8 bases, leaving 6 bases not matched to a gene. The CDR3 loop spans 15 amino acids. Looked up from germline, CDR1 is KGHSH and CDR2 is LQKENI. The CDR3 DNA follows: TGTGCCAGCTCACCACTCGGGACAGGAAGAGAAAAACTGTTTTTT. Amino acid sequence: CASSPLGTGREKLFF. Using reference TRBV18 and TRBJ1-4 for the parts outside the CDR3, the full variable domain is NAGVMQNPRHLVRRRGQEARLRCSPMKGHSHVYWYRQLPEEGLKFMVYLQKENIIDESGMPKERFSAEFPKEGPSILRIQQVVRGDSAAYFCASSPLGTGREKLFFGSGTQLSVL.

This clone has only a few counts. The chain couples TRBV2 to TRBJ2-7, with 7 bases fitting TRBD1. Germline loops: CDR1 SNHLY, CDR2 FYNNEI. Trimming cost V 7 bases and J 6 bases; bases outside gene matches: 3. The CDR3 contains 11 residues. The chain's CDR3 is CASTQGFEQYF. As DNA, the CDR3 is TGTGCCAGCACACAGGGGTTCGAGCAGTACTTC.

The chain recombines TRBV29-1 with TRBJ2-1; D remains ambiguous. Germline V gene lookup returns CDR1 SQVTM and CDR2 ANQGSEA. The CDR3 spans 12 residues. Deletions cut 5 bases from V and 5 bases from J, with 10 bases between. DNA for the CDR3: TGCAGCGTTTGGCTAGTGAACAATGAGCAGTTCTTC. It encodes CSVWLVNNEQFF.

CDR3 amino acids: CASSPRGLARNNEQFF. DNA of the CDR3: TGTGCCAGCAGCCCTCGGGGACTAGCGAGAAACAATGAGCAGTTCTTC. The V call is TRBV7-9, the J call TRBJ2-1; 10 bases line up with TRBD2. Germline V gene sequence: CDR1 SEHNR, CDR2 FQNEAQ (reference sequence). The ends lost 5 bases at V and 5 bases at J; junction bases unmatched: 9. CDR3 length: 16 residues. Full variable domain (outside the CDR3, taken from reference TRBV7-9 and TRBJ2-1): DTGVSQNPRHKITKRGQNVTFRCDPISEHNRLYWYRQTLGQGPEFLTYFQNEAQLEKSRLLSDRFSAERPKGSFSTLEIQRTEQGDSAMYLCASSPRGLARNNEQFFGPGTRLTVL.

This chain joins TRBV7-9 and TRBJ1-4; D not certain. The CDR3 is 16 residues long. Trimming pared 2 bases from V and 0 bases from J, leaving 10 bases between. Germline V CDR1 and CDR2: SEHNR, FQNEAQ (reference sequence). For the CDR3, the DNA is TGTGCCAGCAGCTTATCCCCCGCGGCAACTAATGAAAAACTGTTTTTT. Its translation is CASSLSPAATNEKLFF.

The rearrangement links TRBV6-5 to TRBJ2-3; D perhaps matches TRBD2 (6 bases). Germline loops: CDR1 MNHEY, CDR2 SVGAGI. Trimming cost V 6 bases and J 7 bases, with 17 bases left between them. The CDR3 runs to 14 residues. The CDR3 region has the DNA TGTGCCAGCAGCCACTTATTGGGGAGGAATACGCAGTATTTT. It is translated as CASSHLLGRNTQYF.